This T cell receptor beta chain was found in a study of T cells in women clearing cervical HPV infection. On the study more broadly: No precancer developed; the control's incident HPV16 infection cleared within 12 months. Whole-study findings and limits: Cases carried less TRBV6-7 than controls: approximately 0.1% versus 0.16%.

Profiled with immunoSEQ multiplex PCR; TCRdb holds only in-frame clones, not every one. This sample's table reports some 39,000 clones. CDR3 size: 12 residues. The V and J ends lost 7 bases and 4 bases respectively, with 13 bases between them. The germline CDR1 and CDR2 sequences are SQVTM and ANQGSEA. About this clone itself: Its cognate antigen is unknown. The sequenced fragment ends 3 residues before the CDR3 boundary, so the rest is inferred from the germline J gene.

The V gene is TRBV29-1, the J gene TRBJ1-1; D possibly corresponds to TRBD1 (5 bases). This sequence originates from a woman between 18 and 75 years old with a cervical HPV16 infection that either progressed to CIN3+ or cleared (not recorded which). The sequenced material came from blood buffy coat. The CDR3 loop reads CSALGGGTEAFF. The CDR3 DNA, read in part, is TGCAGCGCCCTGGGGGGTGGCACTGAA.